This TCR beta chain originates from a study of T cells in women clearing cervical HPV infection. TCR beta CDR3 amplified by multiplex PCR from roughly 1,100 ng genomic DNA. Clones were sequenced by immunoSEQ multiplex PCR, and TCRdb holds only the in-frame ones, with some missing. The ten top clones account for around 24%, within a sample of 20,000 to 25,000 clones. In regard to this clone: The read terminates 3 residues before the CDR3 end, so the remaining end is supplied by the germline J gene.

With V trimmed by 0 bases and J by 2 bases, 7 bases remained unmatched. This CDR3 has 16 amino acids. Per the germline V gene, CDR1 is DFQATT and CDR2 is SNEGSKA (reference sequence). The sequence derives from a woman aged 18-70 years with a cervical HPV16 infection that either progressed to CIN3+ or cleared (not recorded which). The rearrangement joins TRBV20-1 to TRBJ2-5, with 9 bases aligning to TRBD2. Sequencing was performed on blood buffy coat. The CDR3 reads CSARDLERGVQETQYF. CDR3 bases read: TGCAGTGCTAGAGATTTAGAGCGGGGGGTACAAGAGACC.